The text below deals with one T cell receptor (beta chain). In germline, CDR1 is SGHVS, CDR2 FQNEAQ. J gave up 3 bases and V 7 bases, and 3 bases lay outside the gene matches. The CDR3 has 13 amino acids. Under the authors' procedure: Nucleated cell counts were estimated from reference gene primer amplification. The repertoire was sequenced with immunoSEQ multiplex PCR; TCRdb's copy has only in-frame clones and lacks some. V, J and clone size are taken as reported in that table, and D and trimming were inferred from the DNA itself. This sample has 150,000 to 200,000 clones, with roughly 80% found just once. This entry belongs to a study of blood T cell repertoires in COVID-19. The overall study: COVID-19 samples, acute and convalescent, were from the United States, Italy and Spain. Nucleic acid was either cDNA or gDNA, and it came from T cells, B-cell-depleted T cells, or PBMCs.

Cohorts were based on clinical histories the participants reported. The sample consisted of PBMCs or T cells enriched from blood (not recorded which). This sequence was found in a woman between 40 and 55 years old with acute COVID-19. The chain couples TRBV7-8 to TRBJ2-5, with TRBD2 matching over 9 bases. CDR3 in DNA: TGTGCCAGCATCCGACTAGCGGAAGAGACCCAGTACTTC. This translates into CASIRLAEETQYF.